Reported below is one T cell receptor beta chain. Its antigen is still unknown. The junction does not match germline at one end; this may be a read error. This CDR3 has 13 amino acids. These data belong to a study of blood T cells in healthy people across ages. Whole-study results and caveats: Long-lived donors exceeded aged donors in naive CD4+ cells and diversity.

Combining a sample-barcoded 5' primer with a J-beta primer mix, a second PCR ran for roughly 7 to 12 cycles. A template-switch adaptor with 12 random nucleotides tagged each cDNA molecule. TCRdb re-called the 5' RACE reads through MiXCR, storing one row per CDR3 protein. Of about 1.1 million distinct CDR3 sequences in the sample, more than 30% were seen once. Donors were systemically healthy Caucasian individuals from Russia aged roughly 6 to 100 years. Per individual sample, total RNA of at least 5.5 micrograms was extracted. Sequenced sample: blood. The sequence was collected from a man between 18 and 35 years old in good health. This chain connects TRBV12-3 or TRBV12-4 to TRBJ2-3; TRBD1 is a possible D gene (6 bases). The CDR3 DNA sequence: TGTGCCAGCAGCGGGACAAGATCAGACGAGCAGTATTTC. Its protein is CASSGTRSDEQYF.